What follows are 3 T cell receptor beta chains derived from one specimen sequenced in a study of T cells after posttransplantation cyclophosphamide. Data came from immunoSEQ multiplex PCR; TCRdb stores just in-frame clones and leaves some out. The table shows roughly 9,200 clones, with 89% occurring only once. The source material was memory CD4+ T cells sorted from PBMCs. Every receptor here comes from a woman between 55 and 75 years old in good health, CMV-negative, and a related stem cell transplant donor.

This clone was counted a single time. The rearrangement uses TRBV9 and TRBJ2-7; D is undetermined. Trimming left V 5 bases short and J 9 bases short, with 3 bases between. The germline CDR1 and CDR2 sequences are SGDLS and YYNGEE. The CDR3 loop spans 8 amino acids. CDR3 amino acids: CASRRQYV. As DNA, the CDR3 is TGTGCCAGCAGGCGGCAGTACGTC.

This sequence joins TRBV6-5 and TRBJ2-7; 9 bases are shared with TRBD2. This CDR3 spans 15 amino acids. Germline loops: CDR1 MNHEY, CDR2 SVGAGI. Trimming took 6 bases from V and 0 from J; bases not matched to a gene: 6. The CDR3 region is CASRRLAELSYEQYV. The CDR3 DNA reads TGTGCCAGCAGGAGACTAGCGGAGCTCTCCTACGAGCAGTACGTC.

With regard to this clone: Relative to the germline gene, one junction end is altered; a read error may explain this. Other nucleotide sequences in the sample specify the same CDR3. The rearrangement links TRBV6-6 to TRBJ1-6; unclear D gene. Germline V gene sequence: CDR1 MNHNY, CDR2 SVGAGI (reference sequence). The CDR3 loop spans 14 amino acids. CDR3 residues: CASSVTVYNSPLHF. CDR3 DNA sequence: TGTGCCAGCAGTGTTACAGTCTATAATTCCCCCCTCCACTTT.